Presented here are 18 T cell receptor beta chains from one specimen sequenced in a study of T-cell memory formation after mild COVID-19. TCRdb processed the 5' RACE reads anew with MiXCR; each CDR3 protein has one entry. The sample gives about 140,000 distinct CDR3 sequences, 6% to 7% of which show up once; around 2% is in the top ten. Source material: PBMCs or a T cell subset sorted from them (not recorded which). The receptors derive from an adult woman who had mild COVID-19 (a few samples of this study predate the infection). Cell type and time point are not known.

The CDR3 nucleotides read TGTGCCAGCAGCGCTGGTAGGGGGCCGGGGACTGAAGCTTTCTTT. This encodes CASSAGRGPGTEAFF. V is TRBV9 and J is TRBJ1-1, with TRBD1 identical over 7 bases. With 3 bases clipped from V and 5 bases from J, the junction kept 10 bases outside the gene matches. The length of the CDR3 is 15 residues. Germline V CDR1 and CDR2: SGDLS, YYNGEE.

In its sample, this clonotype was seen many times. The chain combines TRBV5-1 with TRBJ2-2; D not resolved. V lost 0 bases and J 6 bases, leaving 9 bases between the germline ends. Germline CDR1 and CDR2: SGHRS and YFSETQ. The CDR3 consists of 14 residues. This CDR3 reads CASSLVSLPGELFF. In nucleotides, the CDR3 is TGCGCCAGCAGCTTGGTGTCTCTCCCCGGGGAGCTGTTTTTT. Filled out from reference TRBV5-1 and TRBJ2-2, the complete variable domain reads KAGVTQTPRYLIKTRGQQVTLSCSPISGHRSVSWYQQTPGQGLQFLFEYFSETQRNKGNFPGRFSGRQFSNSRSEMNVSTLELGDSALYLCASSLVSLPGELFFGEGSRLTVL.

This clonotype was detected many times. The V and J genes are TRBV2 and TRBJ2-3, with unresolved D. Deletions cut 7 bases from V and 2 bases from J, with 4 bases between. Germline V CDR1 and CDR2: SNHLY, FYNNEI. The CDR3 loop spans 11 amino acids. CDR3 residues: CASTLTDTQYF. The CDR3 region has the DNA TGTGCCAGCACTCTCACAGATACGCAGTATTTT. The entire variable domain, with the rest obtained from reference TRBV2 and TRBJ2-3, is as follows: EPEVTQTPSHQVTQMGQEVILRCVPISNHLYFYWYRQILGQKVEFLVSFYNNEISEKSEIFDDQFSVERPDGSNFTLKIRSTKLEDSAMYFCASTLTDTQYFGPGTRLTVL.

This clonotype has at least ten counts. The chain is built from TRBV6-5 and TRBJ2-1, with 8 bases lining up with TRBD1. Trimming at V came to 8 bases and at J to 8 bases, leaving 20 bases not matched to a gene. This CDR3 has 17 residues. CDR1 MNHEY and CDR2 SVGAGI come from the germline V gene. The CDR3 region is CASYSYFDRGRKDEQFF. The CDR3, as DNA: TGTGCCAGCTACTCTTACTTCGACAGGGGAAGGAAGGATGAGCAGTTCTTC.

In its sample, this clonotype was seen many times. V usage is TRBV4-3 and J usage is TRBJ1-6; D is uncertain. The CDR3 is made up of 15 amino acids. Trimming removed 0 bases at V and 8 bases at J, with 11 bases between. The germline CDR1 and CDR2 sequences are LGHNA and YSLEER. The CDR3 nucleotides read TGCGCCAGCAGCCAAGATGGCGTCAGCGATTCACCCCTCCACTTT. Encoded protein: CASSQDGVSDSPLHF.

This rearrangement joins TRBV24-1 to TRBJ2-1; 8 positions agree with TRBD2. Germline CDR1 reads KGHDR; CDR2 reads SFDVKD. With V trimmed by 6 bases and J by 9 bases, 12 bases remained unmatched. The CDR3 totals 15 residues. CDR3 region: CATSSAGALGGEQFF. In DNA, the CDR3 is TGTGCCACCAGTTCAGCGGGAGCTCTAGGCGGTGAGCAGTTCTTC.

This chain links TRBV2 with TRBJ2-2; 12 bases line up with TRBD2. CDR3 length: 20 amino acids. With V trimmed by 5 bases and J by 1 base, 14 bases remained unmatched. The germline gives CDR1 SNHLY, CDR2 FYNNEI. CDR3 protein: CASSLARELAGGLNTGELFF. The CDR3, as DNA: TGTGCCAGCAGTCTTGCGAGAGAGCTAGCGGGAGGGTTGAACACCGGGGAGCTGTTTTTT.

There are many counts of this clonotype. The CDR3 DNA is TGCGCCAGCAGCCAAGCCACTAGCGGGGTCAGGGATACGCAGTATTTT. Translating it yields CASSQATSGVRDTQYF. V gene TRBV4-1 combines with J gene TRBJ2-3, with TRBD2 identical over 10 bases. V dropped 1 base and J dropped 6; count of bases not matched to a gene: 7. This CDR3 spans 16 amino acids. CDR1 is MGHRA, CDR2 YSYEKL, per germline.

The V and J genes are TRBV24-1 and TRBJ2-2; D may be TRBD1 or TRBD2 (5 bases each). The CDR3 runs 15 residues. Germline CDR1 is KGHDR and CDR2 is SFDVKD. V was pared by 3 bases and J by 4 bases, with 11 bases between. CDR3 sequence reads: CATSDPGTLTGELFF. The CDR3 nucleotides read TGTGCCACCAGTGATCCCGGGACCCTCACCGGGGAGCTGTTTTTT.

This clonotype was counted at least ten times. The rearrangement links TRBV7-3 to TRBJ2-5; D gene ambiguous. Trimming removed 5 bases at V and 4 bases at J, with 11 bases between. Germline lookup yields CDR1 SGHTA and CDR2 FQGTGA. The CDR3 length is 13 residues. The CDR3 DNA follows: TGTGCCAGCAGCAAAACTGACGGAGAGACCCAGTACTTC. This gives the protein CASSKTDGETQYF.

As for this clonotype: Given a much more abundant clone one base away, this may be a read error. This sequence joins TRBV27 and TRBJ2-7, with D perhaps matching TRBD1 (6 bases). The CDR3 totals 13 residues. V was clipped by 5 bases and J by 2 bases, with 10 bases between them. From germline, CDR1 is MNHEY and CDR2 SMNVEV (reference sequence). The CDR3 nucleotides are TGTGCCAGCAGTACAGGGATGACCTACGAGCAGTACTTC. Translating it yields CASSTGMTYEQYF.

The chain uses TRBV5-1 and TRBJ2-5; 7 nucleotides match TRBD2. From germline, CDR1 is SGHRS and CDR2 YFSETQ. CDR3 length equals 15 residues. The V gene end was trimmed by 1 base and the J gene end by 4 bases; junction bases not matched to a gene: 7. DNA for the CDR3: TGCGCCAGCAGCTTGACGGGGGGACGGGGAGAGACCCAGTACTTC. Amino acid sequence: CASSLTGGRGETQYF.

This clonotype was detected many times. This CDR3 reads CASSLGVRRTDTQYF. The CDR3 DNA reads TGTGCCAGCAGCCTAGGGGTTCGGCGCACAGATACGCAGTATTTT. This sequence joins TRBV2 and TRBJ2-3; D perhaps matches TRBD1 (5 bases). This CDR3 spans 15 amino acids. The V gene's germline CDR1 is SNHLY and CDR2 FYNNEI. The ends were cut back, 6 bases at V and 1 base at J, with 14 bases in the middle. Complete variable domain (other parts from reference TRBV2 and TRBJ2-3): EPEVTQTPSHQVTQMGQEVILRCVPISNHLYFYWYRQILGQKVEFLVSFYNNEISEKSEIFDDQFSVERPDGSNFTLKIRSTKLEDSAMYFCASSLGVRRTDTQYFGPGTRLTVL.

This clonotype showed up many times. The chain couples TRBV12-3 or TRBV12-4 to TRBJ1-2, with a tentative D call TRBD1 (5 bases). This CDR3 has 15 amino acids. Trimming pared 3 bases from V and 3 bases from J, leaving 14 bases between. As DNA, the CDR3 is TGTGCCAGCAGTTTTGCAGGGCAGGAGGACTATGGCTACACCTTC. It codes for CASSFAGQEDYGYTF.

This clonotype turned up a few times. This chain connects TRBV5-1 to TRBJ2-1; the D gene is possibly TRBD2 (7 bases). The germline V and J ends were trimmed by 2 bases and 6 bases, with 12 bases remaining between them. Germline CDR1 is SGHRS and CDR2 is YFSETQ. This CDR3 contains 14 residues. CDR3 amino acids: CASSLGGAFNEQFF. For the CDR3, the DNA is TGCGCCAGCAGCTTAGGGGGGGCCTTCAATGAGCAGTTCTTC.

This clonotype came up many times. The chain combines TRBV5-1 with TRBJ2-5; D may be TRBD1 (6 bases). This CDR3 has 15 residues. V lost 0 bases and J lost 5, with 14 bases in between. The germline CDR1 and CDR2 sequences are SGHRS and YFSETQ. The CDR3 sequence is CASSLGVARGETQYF. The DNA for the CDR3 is TGCGCCAGCAGCTTGGGGGTAGCCAGGGGCGAGACCCAGTACTTC.

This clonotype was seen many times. The CDR3 loop is CASSPLSAIRGLGGYTF. The CDR3 DNA is TGTGCCAGCTCACCACTCTCAGCCATCAGGGGGCTTGGTGGCTACACCTTC. The V gene is TRBV18, the J gene TRBJ1-2; TRBD1 matches at 8 bases. V dropped 1 base and J dropped 7; count of bases not matched to a gene: 14. Germline CDR1 and CDR2: KGHSH and LQKENI. This CDR3 has 17 residues.

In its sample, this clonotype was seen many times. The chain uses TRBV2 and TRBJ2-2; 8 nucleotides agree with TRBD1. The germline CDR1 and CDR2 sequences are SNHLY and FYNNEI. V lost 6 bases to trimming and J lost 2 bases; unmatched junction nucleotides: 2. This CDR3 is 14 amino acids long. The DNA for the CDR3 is TGTGCCAGCAGACCAGGGGGCAACACCGGGGAGCTGTTTTTT. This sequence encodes CASRPGGNTGELFF.